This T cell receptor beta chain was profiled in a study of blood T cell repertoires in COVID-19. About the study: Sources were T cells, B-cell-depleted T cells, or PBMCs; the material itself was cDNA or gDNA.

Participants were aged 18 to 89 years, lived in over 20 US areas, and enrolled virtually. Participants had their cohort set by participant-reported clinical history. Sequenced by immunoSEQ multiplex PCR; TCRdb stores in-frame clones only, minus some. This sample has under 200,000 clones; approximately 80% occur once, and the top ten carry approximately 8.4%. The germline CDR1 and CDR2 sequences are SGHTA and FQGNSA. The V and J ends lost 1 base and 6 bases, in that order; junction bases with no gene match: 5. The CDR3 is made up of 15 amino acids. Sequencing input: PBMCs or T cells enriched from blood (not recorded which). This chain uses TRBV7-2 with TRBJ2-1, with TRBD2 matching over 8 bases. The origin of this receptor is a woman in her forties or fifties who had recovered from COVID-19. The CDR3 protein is CASSLGAGRVNEQFF. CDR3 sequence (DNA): TGTGCCAGCAGCTTAGGGGCCGGGAGGGTCAATGAGCAGTTCTTC.